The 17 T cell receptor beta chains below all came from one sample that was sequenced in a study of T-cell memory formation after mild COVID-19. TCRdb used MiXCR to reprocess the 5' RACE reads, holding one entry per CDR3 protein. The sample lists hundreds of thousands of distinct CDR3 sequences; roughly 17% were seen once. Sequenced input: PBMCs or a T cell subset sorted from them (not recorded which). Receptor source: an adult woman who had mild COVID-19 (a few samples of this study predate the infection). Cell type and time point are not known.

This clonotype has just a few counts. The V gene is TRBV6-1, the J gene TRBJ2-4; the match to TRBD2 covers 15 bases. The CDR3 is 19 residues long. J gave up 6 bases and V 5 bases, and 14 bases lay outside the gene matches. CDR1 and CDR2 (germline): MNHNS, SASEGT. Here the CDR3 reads CASSLGQGTSGRSGNIQYF. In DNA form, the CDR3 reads TGTGCCAGCAGTCTAGGACAGGGGACTAGCGGGAGGAGCGGAAACATTCAGTACTTC.

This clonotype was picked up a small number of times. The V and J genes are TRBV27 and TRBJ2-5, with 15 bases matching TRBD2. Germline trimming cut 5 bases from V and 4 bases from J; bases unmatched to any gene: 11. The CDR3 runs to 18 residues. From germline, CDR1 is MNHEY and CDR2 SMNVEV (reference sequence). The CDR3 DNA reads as TGTGCCAGCAGTACCGGACTAGCGGGAGGGCCAATGGGAGAGACCCAGTACTTC. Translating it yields CASSTGLAGGPMGETQYF.

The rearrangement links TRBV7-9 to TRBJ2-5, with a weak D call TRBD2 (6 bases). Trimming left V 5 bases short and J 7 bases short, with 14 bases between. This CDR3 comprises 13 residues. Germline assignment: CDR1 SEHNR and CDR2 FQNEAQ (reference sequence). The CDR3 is CASSGVGGSTQYF. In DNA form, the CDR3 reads TGTGCCAGCAGCGGCGTGGGGGGATCGACCCAGTACTTC.

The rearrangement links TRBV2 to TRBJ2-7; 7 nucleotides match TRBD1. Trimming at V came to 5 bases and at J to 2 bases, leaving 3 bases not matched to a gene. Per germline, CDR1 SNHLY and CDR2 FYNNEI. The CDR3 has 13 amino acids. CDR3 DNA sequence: TGTGCCAGCAGTAGACAGGGCCCCTACGAGCAGTACTTC. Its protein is CASSRQGPYEQYF. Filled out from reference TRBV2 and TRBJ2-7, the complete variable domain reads EPEVTQTPSHQVTQMGQEVILRCVPISNHLYFYWYRQILGQKVEFLVSFYNNEISEKSEIFDDQFSVERPDGSNFTLKIRSTKLEDSAMYFCASSRQGPYEQYFGPGTRLTVT.

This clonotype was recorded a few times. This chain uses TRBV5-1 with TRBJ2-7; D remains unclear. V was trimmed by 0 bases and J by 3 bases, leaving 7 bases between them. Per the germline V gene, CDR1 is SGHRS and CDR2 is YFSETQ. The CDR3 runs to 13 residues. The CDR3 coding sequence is TGCGCCAGCAGCTTGGAACTAAACTACGAGCAGTACTTC. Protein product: CASSLELNYEQYF.

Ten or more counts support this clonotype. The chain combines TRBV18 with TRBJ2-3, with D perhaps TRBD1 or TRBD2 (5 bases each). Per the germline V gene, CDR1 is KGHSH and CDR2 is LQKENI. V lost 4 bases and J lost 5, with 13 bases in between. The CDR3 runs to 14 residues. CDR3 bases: TGTGCCAGCTCACTGGGACGAACGCGAGATACGCAGTATTTT. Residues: CASSLGRTRDTQYF.

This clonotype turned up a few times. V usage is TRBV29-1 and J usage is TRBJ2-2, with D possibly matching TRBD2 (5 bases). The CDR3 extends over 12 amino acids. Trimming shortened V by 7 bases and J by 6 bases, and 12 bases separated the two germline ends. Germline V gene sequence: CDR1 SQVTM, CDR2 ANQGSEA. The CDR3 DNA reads TGCAGCGCGGGGTATGGGCCCGGGGAGCTGTTTTTT. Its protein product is CSAGYGPGELFF.

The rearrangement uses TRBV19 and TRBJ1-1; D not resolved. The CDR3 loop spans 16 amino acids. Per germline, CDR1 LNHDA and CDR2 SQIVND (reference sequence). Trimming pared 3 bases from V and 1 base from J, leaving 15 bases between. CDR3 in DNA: TGTGCCAGTAGTATTGTAGAACCGGTCCCGAACACTGAAGCTTTCTTT. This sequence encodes CASSIVEPVPNTEAFF.

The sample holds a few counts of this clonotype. CDR3 sequence: CASSQDPRAEAFF. The CDR3 nucleotides are TGTGCCAGCAGCCAAGATCCGCGGGCTGAAGCTTTCTTT. This chain connects TRBV4-2 to TRBJ1-1; the D is unclear. CDR1 is LGHNA, CDR2 YNFKEQ, per germline. The CDR3 is 13 amino acids. V was clipped by 0 bases and J by 6 bases, with 8 bases between them.

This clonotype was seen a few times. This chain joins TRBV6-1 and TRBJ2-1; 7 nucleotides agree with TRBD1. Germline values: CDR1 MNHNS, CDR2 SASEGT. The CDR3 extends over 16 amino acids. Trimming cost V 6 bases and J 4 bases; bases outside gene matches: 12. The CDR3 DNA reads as TGTGCCAGCAGCCGACAGGACAGGCCAGGGTACAATGAGCAGTTCTTC. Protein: CASSRQDRPGYNEQFF.

The CDR3 DNA sequence: TGTGCCAGCAGCTTAAGCCGGGGTCGGGAGACCCAGTACTTC. This sequence encodes CASSLSRGRETQYF. The V call is TRBV11-2, the J call TRBJ2-5, with D perhaps matching TRBD2 (5 bases). Germline loops: CDR1 SGHAT, CDR2 FQNNGV. This CDR3 comprises 14 residues. V gave up 2 bases and J gave up 5 bases, with 12 bases separating them.

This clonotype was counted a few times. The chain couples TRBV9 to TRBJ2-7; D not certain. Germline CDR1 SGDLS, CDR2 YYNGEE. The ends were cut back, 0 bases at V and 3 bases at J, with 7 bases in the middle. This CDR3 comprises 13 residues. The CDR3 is CASSVEAGYEQYF. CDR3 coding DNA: TGTGCCAGCAGCGTAGAGGCAGGCTACGAGCAGTACTTC.

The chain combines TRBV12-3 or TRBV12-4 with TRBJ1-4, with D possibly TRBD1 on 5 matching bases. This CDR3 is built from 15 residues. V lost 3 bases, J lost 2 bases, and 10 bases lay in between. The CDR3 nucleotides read TGTGCCAGCAGTTTCGCGGGGCGCACTAATGAAAAACTGTTTTTT. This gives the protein CASSFAGRTNEKLFF.

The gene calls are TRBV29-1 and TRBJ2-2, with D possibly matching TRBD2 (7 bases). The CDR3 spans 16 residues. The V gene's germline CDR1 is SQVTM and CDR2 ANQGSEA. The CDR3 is CRVEPPGGLGTGELFF. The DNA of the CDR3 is TGCAGAGTGGAACCGCCGGGGGGCTTGGGCACCGGGGAGCTGTTTTTT.

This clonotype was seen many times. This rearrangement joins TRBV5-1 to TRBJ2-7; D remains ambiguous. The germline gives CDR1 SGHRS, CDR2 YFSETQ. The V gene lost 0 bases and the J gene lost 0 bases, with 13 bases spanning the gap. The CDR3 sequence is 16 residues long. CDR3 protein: CASSLGSGASSYEQYF. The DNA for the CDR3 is TGCGCCAGCAGCTTGGGGTCGGGCGCCAGCTCCTACGAGCAGTACTTC. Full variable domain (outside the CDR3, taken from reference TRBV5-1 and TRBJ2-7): KAGVTQTPRYLIKTRGQQVTLSCSPISGHRSVSWYQQTPGQGLQFLFEYFSETQRNKGNFPGRFSGRQFSNSRSEMNVSTLELGDSALYLCASSLGSGASSYEQYFGPGTRLTVT.

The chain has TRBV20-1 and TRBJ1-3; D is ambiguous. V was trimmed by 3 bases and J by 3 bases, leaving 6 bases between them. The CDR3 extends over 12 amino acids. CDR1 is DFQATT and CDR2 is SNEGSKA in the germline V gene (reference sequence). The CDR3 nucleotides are TGCAGTGCTAGGGGAGATGGAAACACCATATATTTT. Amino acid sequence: CSARGDGNTIYF.

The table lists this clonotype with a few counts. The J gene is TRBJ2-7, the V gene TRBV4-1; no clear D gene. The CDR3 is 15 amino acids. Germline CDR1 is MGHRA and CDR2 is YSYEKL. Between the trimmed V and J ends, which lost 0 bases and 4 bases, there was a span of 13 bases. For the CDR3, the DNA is TGCGCCAGCAGCCAAGATCCGTGGTCTCGGTACGAGCAGTACTTC. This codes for CASSQDPWSRYEQYF.